The sequence of this T cell receptor (beta chain) was determined in a study of blood T cell repertoires in COVID-19. Study at large: The origin of the acute and convalescent COVID-19 samples was the United States, Italy and Spain.

Assay used: immunoSEQ multiplex PCR; TCRdb lists only in-frame clones, some missing. The table shows under 300,000 clones, with approximately 88% occurring only once. This receptor was taken from a woman aged 25 to 45 with acute or convalescent COVID-19. The sample comprised peripheral blood.

CDR3: CASSPWDRSDQPQHF. CDR3 DNA sequence: TGTGCCAGCAGTCCCTGGGACAGGAGCGATCAGCCCCAGCATTTT. This chain links TRBV6-2 or TRBV6-3 with TRBJ1-5, with 8 bases fitting TRBD1. Germline V CDR1 and CDR2: MNHEY, SVGEGT. The CDR3 contains 15 residues. J lost 5 bases, V lost 5 bases, and 8 bases had no gene match.